This TCR beta chain is from a study of early stage breast cancer tumors. Overall study context: Seven or eight ER+/PR+/HER2- tumors were invasive ductal; a few were invasive lobular.

Each sample had two DNA replicates, 0.5 ug blood or approximately 1.5 ug tissue. Method: immunoSEQ multiplex PCR; TCRdb's copy keeps in-frame clones and lacks some. Of approximately 75,000 clones listed, 80% were seen once; the top ten hold approximately 4.5%. The CDR3 length is 15 residues. The germline V gene has CDR1 MDHEN and CDR2 SYDVKM. J was trimmed by 0 bases and V by 8 bases; bases with no gene match: 10. The chain has TRBV28 and TRBJ2-7; 7 bases are shared with TRBD1. The source of this sequence is a person aged 40-50 years with breast cancer. The specimen sequenced was blood. CDR3 sequence reads: CASLRRDSSSYEQYF. DNA for the CDR3: TGTGCCAGCTTGAGACGGGACAGCTCCTCCTACGAGCAGTACTTC.